This T cell receptor (beta chain) was obtained from a study of T cell responses to AZD1222 COVID-19 vaccine. The CDR3 extends over 12 amino acids. The V and J ends lost 4 bases and 5 bases respectively, with 9 bases between them. CDR1 is SGHNT and CDR2 is YYREEE in the germline V gene (reference sequence). About this clone itself: Its matching antigen is unknown.

General observations from the study: Donors, mostly white British, included more females; clonal diversity was possibly underestimated. When two AZD1222 doses had been given, Spike-specific TCR breadth and depth rose. Only after the peak T cell response were repertoires sampled. Spike-spanning, vaccine-associated CD4 TCRs were dominant at 160-218 and 743-854.

TCRdb keeps only in-frame clones here, not all; method: immunoSEQ multiplex PCR. The table includes about 140,000 clones, approximately 88% detected once. Sample: peripheral blood, taken 28 days after the second dose of the MenACWY control vaccine. The clonotype comes from an adult who received the MenACWY meningococcal vaccine as a control. The J gene is TRBJ1-2, the V gene TRBV5-4; TRBD1 is a possible D gene (5 bases). DNA of the CDR3: TGTGCCAGCAGCACGGGACTTTATGGCTACACCTTC. Amino acid sequence: CASSTGLYGYTF.